One and the same sample provided the 20 T cell receptor beta chains below, sequenced in a study of sequential checkpoint blockade in melanoma. Sample treatment: randomized to nivolumab then ipilimumab (arm A) or the reverse (arm B). Using immunoSEQ multiplex PCR, the repertoire was profiled, and TCRdb retains in-frame clones only, with some absent. The sample records about 14,000 clones, roughly 78% being singletons. The sequencing used CD8+ T cells sorted from blood (inferred from file names), collected from a patient given nivolumab and ipilimumab in sequence. These receptors all come from a human donor with melanoma.

CDR3 in amino acids: CSVTLTSGRARDTQYF. The DNA of the CDR3 is TGCAGCGTCACACTTACTAGCGGGAGGGCCAGGGATACGCAGTATTTT. The V gene is TRBV29-1, the J gene TRBJ2-3, with TRBD2 matching 13 bases. CDR3 length: 16 residues. Germline CDR1 SQVTM, CDR2 ANQGSEA. The ends lost 6 bases at V and 6 bases at J; junction bases unmatched: 12.

The genes are TRBV13 and TRBJ2-7; D perhaps matches TRBD1 (6 bases). V was shortened by 3 bases and J by 0 bases, with 12 bases between the two germline ends. The CDR3 length is 15 residues. The germline V gene encodes CDR1 PRHDT and CDR2 FYEKMQ (reference sequence). The CDR3 reads CASSFWQGSSYEQYF. For the CDR3, the DNA is TGTGCCAGCAGCTTCTGGCAGGGGAGCTCCTACGAGCAGTACTTC.

V is TRBV7-2 and J is TRBJ2-1; the D gene is possibly TRBD1 (5 bases). Trimming cost V 4 bases and J 5 bases, with 15 bases left between them. This CDR3 is built from 15 residues. Germline V gives CDR1 SGHTA, CDR2 FQGNSA. For the CDR3, the DNA is TGTGCCAGCAGCTACGAGGACACCTTAGACAATGAGCAGTTCTTC. It encodes CASSYEDTLDNEQFF.

This clone showed up just once. This sequence joins TRBV7-9 and TRBJ2-1; TRBD2 matches at 7 bases. The V and J ends lost 2 bases and 10 bases, in that order; junction bases with no gene match: 11. This CDR3 comprises 15 residues. From germline, CDR1 is SEHNR and CDR2 FQNEAQ (reference sequence). The CDR3 loop is CASSLNEGGREEQFF. For the CDR3, the DNA is TGTGCCAGCAGCTTAAACGAGGGAGGGCGGGAAGAGCAGTTCTTC.

This clone has just one count. J is TRBJ2-6 and V is TRBV9, with TRBD1 identical over 7 bases. The V gene end was trimmed by 0 bases and the J gene end by 4 bases; junction bases not matched to a gene: 7. The CDR3 length is 17 residues. The germline CDR1 and CDR2 sequences are SGDLS and YYNGEE. CDR3 in amino acids: CASSVGRGREGANVLTF. CDR3 sequence (DNA): TGTGCCAGCAGCGTAGGAAGGGGGCGAGAAGGGGCCAACGTCCTGACTTTC.

In this sample, this clone turned up a few times. The rearrangement uses TRBV27 and TRBJ1-6; 7 bases are a match to TRBD1. Germline assignment: CDR1 MNHEY and CDR2 SMNVEV (reference sequence). The CDR3 has 12 residues. Trimming took 8 bases from V and 7 from J; bases not matched to a gene: 2. The CDR3 DNA follows: TGTGCCAGCGGGACAGCGAATTCACCCCTCCACTTT. Its protein product is CASGTANSPLHF.

This chain connects TRBV7-6 to TRBJ1-6; D unclear. The germline V and J ends were trimmed by 5 bases and 5 bases, with 22 bases remaining between them. Germline V gene data show CDR1 as SGHVS and CDR2 as FNYEAQ. The CDR3 has 18 residues. As DNA, the CDR3 is TGTGCCAGCAGCCCCCGGTATCCGATCACCAAAAATAATTCACCCCTCCACTTT. Protein: CASSPRYPITKNNSPLHF.

V gene TRBV27 combines with J gene TRBJ1-5; 8 nucleotides match TRBD1. Germline CDR1 and CDR2: MNHEY and SMNVEV (reference sequence). The V gene end was trimmed by 8 bases and the J gene end by 6 bases; junction bases not matched to a gene: 9. The CDR3 is made up of 14 amino acids. This CDR3 reads CASQPTGGGQPQHF. DNA of the CDR3: TGTGCCAGCCAACCCACAGGGGGAGGTCAGCCCCAGCATTTT.

The V call is TRBV11-2, the J call TRBJ2-2, with D uncertain. Germline V gene data show CDR1 as SGHAT and CDR2 as FQNNGV. This CDR3 has 15 residues. V lost 2 bases to trimming and J lost 2 bases, with 9 bases between them. As DNA, the CDR3 is TGTGCCAGCAGCTTATCCGTAGAAAACACCGGGGAGCTGTTTTTT. This encodes CASSLSVENTGELFF.

The chain is built from TRBV5-4 and TRBJ2-5; 12 bases match TRBD2. V lost 0 bases to trimming and J lost 3 bases; unmatched junction nucleotides: 6. CDR3 length: 17 residues. Germline V gene lookup returns CDR1 SGHNT and CDR2 YYREEE (reference sequence). CDR3: CASSLGLAGDGKETQYF. The CDR3 bases are TGTGCCAGCAGCTTGGGACTAGCGGGAGATGGAAAAGAGACCCAGTACTTC.

V usage is TRBV7-3 and J usage is TRBJ2-3; TRBD1 matches 9 bases. After removal of 4 bases from V and 5 bases from J, the junction contained 7 bases not matched to a gene. CDR1 is SGHTA, CDR2 FQGTGA, per germline. The CDR3 has 15 residues. CDR3 amino acids: CASSYRDRVLDTQYF. For the CDR3, the DNA is TGTGCCAGCAGCTACCGGGACAGGGTATTAGATACGCAGTATTTT. The whole variable domain, filled in from reference TRBV7-3 and TRBJ2-3, reads GAGVSQTPSNKVTEKGKYVELRCDPISGHTALYWYRQSLGQGPEFLIYFQGTGAADDSGLPNDRFFAVRPEGSVSTLKIQRTERGDSAVYLCASSYRDRVLDTQYFGPGTRLTVL.

The chain recombines TRBV30 with TRBJ2-1; possible D gene TRBD2, 5 bases. Germline CDR1 GTSNPN, CDR2 SVGIG (reference sequence). Trimming left V 1 base short and J 12 bases short, with 31 bases between. CDR3 size: 18 residues. The CDR3 is CAWSGPLGAPLKIQTQFF. CDR3 nucleotide sequence: TGTGCCTGGAGTGGTCCTTTGGGAGCGCCCTTAAAGATACAGACGCAGTTCTTC.

In its sample, this clone is medium-sized. The chain has TRBV7-9 and TRBJ2-7, with TRBD2 as a possible D gene (5 bases). The germline V and J ends were trimmed by 8 bases and 5 bases, with 19 bases remaining between them. This CDR3 is 14 amino acids long. Germline V gene lookup returns CDR1 SEHNR and CDR2 FQNEAQ (reference sequence). The CDR3 here is CASSNSGGLNEQYF. CDR3 DNA: TGTGCCAGCTCCAACAGCGGAGGCTTGAACGAGCAGTACTTC.

The V call is TRBV4-1, the J call TRBJ2-7; 7 bases are shared with TRBD1. Germline CDR1 is MGHRA and CDR2 is YSYEKL. After removal of 3 bases from V and 2 bases from J, the junction contained 4 bases not matched to a gene. This CDR3 contains 14 residues. The CDR3 sequence is CASSHPTGTYEQYF. In DNA, the CDR3 is TGCGCCAGCAGCCATCCGACAGGGACCTACGAGCAGTACTTC.

The chain uses TRBV27 and TRBJ2-7; D is undetermined. The CDR3 loop spans 14 amino acids. With 5 bases removed from V and 0 bases from J, the gap between germline ends came to 11 bases. CDR1 and CDR2 from the germline V gene are MNHEY and SMNVEV (reference sequence). CDR3 loop: CASSPGSFSYEQYF. The CDR3 nucleotides are TGTGCCAGCAGTCCCGGGTCTTTCTCCTACGAGCAGTACTTC.

This clone is medium-sized within its sample. The chain carries TRBV4-3 and TRBJ2-1, with a tentative D call TRBD2 (6 bases). This CDR3 spans 11 amino acids. The germline CDR1 and CDR2 sequences are LGHNA and YSLEER. V was clipped by 4 bases and J by 14 bases, with 12 bases between them. In nucleotides, the CDR3 is TGCGCCAGCAGCCTACCGGGGGTAAAGTTCTTC. This encodes CASSLPGVKFF.

CDR3 coding DNA: TGTGCCAGCAGCTTTTACGGGCGGGACAATGAGCAGTTCTTC. Protein sequence: CASSFYGRDNEQFF. This sequence joins TRBV7-9 and TRBJ2-1; weak D call: TRBD2 (5 bases). From germline, CDR1 is SEHNR and CDR2 FQNEAQ (reference sequence). Between the trimmed V and J ends, which lost 3 bases and 5 bases, there was a span of 11 bases. The CDR3 length is 14 residues.

This sequence joins TRBV9 and TRBJ1-2; a possible D gene is TRBD1 (5 bases). Germline CDR1 is SGDLS and CDR2 is YYNGEE. Trimming removed 4 bases at V and 8 bases at J, with 15 bases between. CDR3 length equals 13 residues. CDR3 protein: CASSPRRGDGYTF. CDR3 coding DNA: TGTGCCAGCAGCCCGCGGCGGGGGGACGGCTACACCTTC.

The chain has TRBV27 and TRBJ2-3, with D possibly matching TRBD1 (7 bases). Trimming stripped 8 bases from V and 6 bases from J, with 18 bases between. This CDR3 is 14 amino acids long. In germline, CDR1 is MNHEY, CDR2 SMNVEV (reference sequence). CDR3 loop: CASGIRGRLDTQYF. The CDR3 coding sequence is TGTGCCAGCGGAATCAGGGGGAGGTTGGATACGCAGTATTTT.

This chain links TRBV19 with TRBJ2-5, with D maybe TRBD1 (5 bases). The J call may not be correct, given that the DNA end is closer to TRBJ2-7. This CDR3 spans 15 amino acids. Germline values: CDR1 LNHDA, CDR2 SQIVND (reference sequence). CDR3 sequence reads: CASSMSVDILYEQYF. DNA of the CDR3: TGTGCCAGTAGTATGTCGGTGGACATCCTCTACGAGCAGTACTTC.